The clone carrying this TCR beta chain was recorded only once. The data stem from a study of control samples from healthy donors and cancer patients. CDR3 size: 13 residues. Trimming shortened V by 7 bases and J by 7 bases, and 16 bases separated the two germline ends. The germline CDR1 and CDR2 sequences are LNHDA and SQIVND (reference sequence). This table comes from immunoSEQ multiplex PCR, and its TCRdb copy is limited to in-frame clones, with some not included. Of 150,000 to 200,000 clones listed, about 92% are singletons. The TCR was taken from a man aged 30 to 39 in good health. The chain has TRBV19 and TRBJ1-1; D might be TRBD1 (6 bases). Sequencing input: blood. The CDR3 spells CASTTVGGGEAFF. The DNA of the CDR3 is TGTGCCAGTACCACCGTGGGGGGCGGTGAAGCTTTCTTT.